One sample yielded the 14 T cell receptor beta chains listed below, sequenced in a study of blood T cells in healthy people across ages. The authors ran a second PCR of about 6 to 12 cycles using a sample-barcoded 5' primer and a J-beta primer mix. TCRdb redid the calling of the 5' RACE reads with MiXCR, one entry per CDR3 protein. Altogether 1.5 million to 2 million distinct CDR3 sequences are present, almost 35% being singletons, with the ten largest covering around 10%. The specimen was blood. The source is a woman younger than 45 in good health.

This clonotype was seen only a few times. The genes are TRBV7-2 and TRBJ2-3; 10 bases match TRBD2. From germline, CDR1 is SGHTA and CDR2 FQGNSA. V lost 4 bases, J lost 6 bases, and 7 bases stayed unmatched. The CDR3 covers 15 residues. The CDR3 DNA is TGTGCCAGCAGCTCATCCACTAGCGGGATGGATACGCAGTATTTT. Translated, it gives CASSSSTSGMDTQYF.

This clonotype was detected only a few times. The CDR3 sequence: CASSLLTGNKLFF. In nucleotides, the CDR3 is TGTGCCAGCAGTTTGCTTACAGGGAACAAACTGTTTTTT. The genes are TRBV28 and TRBJ1-4; weak D call: TRBD1 (6 bases). The germline V and J ends were trimmed by 3 bases and 11 bases, with 13 bases remaining between them. CDR3 size: 13 residues. In germline, CDR1 is MDHEN, CDR2 SYDVKM.

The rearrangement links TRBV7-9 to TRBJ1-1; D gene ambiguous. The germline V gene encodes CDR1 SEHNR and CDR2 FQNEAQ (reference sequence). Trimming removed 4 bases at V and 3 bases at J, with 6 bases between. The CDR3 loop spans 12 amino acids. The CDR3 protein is CASSSLDTEAFF. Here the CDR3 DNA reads TGTGCCAGCAGCTCCCTCGACACTGAAGCTTTCTTT.

As DNA, the CDR3 is TGTGCCAGCAGTTTAAGTTCCCCAGGCTCTGGGGCCAACGTCCTGACTTTC. It encodes CASSLSSPGSGANVLTF. The chain employs TRBV12-3 or TRBV12-4 and TRBJ2-6; D call uncertain. Trimming cost V 2 bases and J 0 bases, with 11 bases left between them. This CDR3 spans 17 amino acids.

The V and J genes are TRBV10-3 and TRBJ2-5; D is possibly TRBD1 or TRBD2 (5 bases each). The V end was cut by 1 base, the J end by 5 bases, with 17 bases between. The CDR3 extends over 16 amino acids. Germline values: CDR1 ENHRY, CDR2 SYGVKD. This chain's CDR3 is CAISEFTSWGGETQYF. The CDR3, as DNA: TGTGCCATCAGTGAGTTTACCAGTTGGGGCGGGGAGACCCAGTACTTC.

The CDR3 sequence: CATSDWTGETQYF. The CDR3 nucleotides are TGTGCCACCAGTGATTGGACAGGGGAGACCCAGTACTTC. The V and J genes are TRBV24-1 and TRBJ2-5; the match to TRBD1 covers 8 bases. The ends lost 2 bases at V and 5 bases at J; junction bases unmatched: 0. CDR1 is KGHDR, CDR2 SFDVKD, per germline. The CDR3 spans 13 residues.

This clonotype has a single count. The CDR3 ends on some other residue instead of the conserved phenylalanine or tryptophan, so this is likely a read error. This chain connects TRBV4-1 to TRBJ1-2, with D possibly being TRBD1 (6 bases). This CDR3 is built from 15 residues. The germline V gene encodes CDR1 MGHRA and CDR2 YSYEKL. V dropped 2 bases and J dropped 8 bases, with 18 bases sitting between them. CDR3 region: CASSQNDRPSGGYTC. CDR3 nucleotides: TGCGCCAGCAGCCAAAATGACAGGCCATCGGGGGGCTACACCTGC.

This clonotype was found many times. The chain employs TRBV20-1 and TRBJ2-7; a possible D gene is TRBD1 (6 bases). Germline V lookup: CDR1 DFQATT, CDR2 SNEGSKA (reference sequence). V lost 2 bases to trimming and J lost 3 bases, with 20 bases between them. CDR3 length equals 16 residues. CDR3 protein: CSARRTRDTFDYEQYF. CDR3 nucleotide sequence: TGCAGTGCTAGACGGACCCGGGACACCTTTGACTACGAGCAGTACTTC.

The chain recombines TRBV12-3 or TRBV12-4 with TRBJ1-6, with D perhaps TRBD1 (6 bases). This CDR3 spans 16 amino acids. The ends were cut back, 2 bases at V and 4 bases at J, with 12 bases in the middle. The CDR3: CASSLRGAGYNSPLHF. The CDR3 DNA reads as TGTGCCAGCAGTTTAAGGGGGGCTGGGTATAATTCACCCCTCCACTTT.

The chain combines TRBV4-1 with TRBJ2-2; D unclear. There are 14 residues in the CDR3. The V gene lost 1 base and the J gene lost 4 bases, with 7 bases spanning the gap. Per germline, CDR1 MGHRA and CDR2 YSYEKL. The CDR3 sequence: CASSQVVRTGELFF. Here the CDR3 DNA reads TGCGCCAGCAGCCAAGTTGTGCGCACCGGGGAGCTGTTTTTT.

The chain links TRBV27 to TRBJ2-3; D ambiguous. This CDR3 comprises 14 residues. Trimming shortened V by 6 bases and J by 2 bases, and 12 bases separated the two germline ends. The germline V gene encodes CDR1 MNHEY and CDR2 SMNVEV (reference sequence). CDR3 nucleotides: TGTGCCAGCAGCTTTCTAGAAACCACAGATACGCAGTATTTT. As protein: CASSFLETTDTQYF.

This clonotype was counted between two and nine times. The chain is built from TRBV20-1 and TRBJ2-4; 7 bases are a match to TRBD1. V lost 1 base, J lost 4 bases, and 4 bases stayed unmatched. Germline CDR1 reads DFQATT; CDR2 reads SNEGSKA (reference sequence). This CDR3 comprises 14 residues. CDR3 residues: CSARADRVKNIQYF. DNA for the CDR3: TGCAGTGCTAGAGCAGACAGGGTTAAAAACATTCAGTACTTC.

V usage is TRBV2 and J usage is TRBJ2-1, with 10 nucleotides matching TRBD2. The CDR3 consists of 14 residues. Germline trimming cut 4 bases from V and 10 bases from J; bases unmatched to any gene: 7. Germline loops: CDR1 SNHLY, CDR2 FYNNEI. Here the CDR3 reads CASSALAGREEQFF. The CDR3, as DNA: TGTGCCAGCAGTGCACTAGCGGGACGAGAAGAGCAGTTCTTC.

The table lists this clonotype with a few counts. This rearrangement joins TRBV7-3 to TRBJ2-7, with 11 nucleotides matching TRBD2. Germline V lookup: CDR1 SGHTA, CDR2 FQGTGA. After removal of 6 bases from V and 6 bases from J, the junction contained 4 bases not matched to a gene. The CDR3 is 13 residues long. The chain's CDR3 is CASSSGGDSEQYF. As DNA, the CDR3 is TGTGCCAGCAGTAGCGGGGGGGACTCCGAGCAGTACTTC.